This TCR beta chain is drawn from a study of regulatory T cells in long-lasting Graves disease. This CDR3 spans 19 amino acids. Trimming stripped 4 bases from V and 1 base from J, with 22 bases between. Germline CDR1 and CDR2: LGHDT and YNNKEL (reference sequence). This clonotype has only a few counts. HTBI primers from iRepertoire and Arm-PCR of CDR3 regions yielded the TCR beta libraries. TCRdb itself ran the multiplex PCR reads through MiXCR, one entry per CDR3 protein. The sample records approximately 560,000 distinct CDR3 sequences, more than 15% being singletons. Regarding time point: newly diagnosed GD, antithyroid drugs for less than 3 months. RNA isolated from PBMCs was used to make the TCR library. American Thyroid Association guidelines defined Graves' disease diagnosis. These data also featured in a second study, about T cells in Graves' hyperthyroidism and ophthalmopathy. From that paper: Most thyroid-expanded clonotypes above 0.001 were also found in blood.

This clonotype originated in a man aged 18 to 29 with Graves disease. The genes are TRBV3-1 and TRBJ2-2; a possible D gene is TRBD2 (6 bases). The sequencing here drew on peripheral blood mononuclear cells (PBMCs), taken at new diagnosis, from a patient treated with antithyroid drugs. CDR3 region: CASSPRGPGGLLNTGELFF. In DNA form, the CDR3 reads TGTGCCAGCAGCCCGCGGGGTCCCGGTGGGTTACTGAACACCGGGGAGCTGTTTTTT.